Included here is one T cell receptor beta chain sequence, with context. Antigen unknown. TCRdb's table, derived via immunoSEQ multiplex PCR, lists solely in-frame clones and lacks some. The sample has roughly 270,000 clones, roughly 90% seen once. The CDR3 sequence is 15 residues long. Germline CDR1 reads MNHEY; CDR2 reads SMNVEV (reference sequence). The germline V and J ends were trimmed by 3 bases and 4 bases, with 15 bases remaining between them. This record belongs to a study of cytomegalovirus exposure and HLA in healthy donors. Study-wide context: A later analysis reported the 100 to 150 validation repertoires used the same platform as the approximately 650 first-cohort repertoires.

Study observations and caveats: Most TCRs appeared rarely, but some public TCRs recurred in many donors. A later analysis found first-cohort TCR clusters tended to co-occur in the 130 or so validation repertoires.

Sequencing input: PBMCs. The clonotype comes from a woman between 18 and 30 years old in good health and CMV-seronegative. The chain joins TRBV27 to TRBJ2-5; D is unresolved. CDR3 sequence (DNA): TGTGCCAGCAGTTTGGCCAGAGGCGAGCGAGAGACCCAGTACTTC. Translated, it gives CASSLARGERETQYF.